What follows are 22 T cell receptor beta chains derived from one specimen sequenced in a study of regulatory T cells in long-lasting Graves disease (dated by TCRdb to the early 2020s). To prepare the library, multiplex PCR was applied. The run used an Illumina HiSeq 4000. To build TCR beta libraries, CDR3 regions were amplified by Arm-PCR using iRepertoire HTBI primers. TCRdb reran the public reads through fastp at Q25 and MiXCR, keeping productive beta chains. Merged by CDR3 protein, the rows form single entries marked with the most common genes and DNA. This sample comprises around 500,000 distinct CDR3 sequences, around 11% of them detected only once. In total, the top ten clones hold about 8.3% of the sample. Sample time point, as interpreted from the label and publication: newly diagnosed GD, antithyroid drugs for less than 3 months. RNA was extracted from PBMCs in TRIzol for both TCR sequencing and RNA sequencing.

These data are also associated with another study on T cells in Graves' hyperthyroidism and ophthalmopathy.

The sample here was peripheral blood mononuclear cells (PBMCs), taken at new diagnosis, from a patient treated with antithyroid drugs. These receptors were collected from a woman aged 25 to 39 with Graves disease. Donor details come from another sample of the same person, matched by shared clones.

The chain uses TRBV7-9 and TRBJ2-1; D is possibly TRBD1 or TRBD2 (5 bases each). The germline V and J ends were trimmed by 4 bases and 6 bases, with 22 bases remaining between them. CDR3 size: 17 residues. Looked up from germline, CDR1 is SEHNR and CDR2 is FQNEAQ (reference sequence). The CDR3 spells CASSSTPGTHSPNEQFF. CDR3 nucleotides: TGTGCCAGCAGCTCGACCCCCGGGACCCACTCTCCCAATGAGCAGTTCTTC.

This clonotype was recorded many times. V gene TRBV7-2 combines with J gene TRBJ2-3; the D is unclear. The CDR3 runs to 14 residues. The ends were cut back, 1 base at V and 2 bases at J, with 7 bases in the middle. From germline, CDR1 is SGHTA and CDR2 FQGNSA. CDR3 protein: CASSLVGNTDTQYF. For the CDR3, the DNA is TGTGCCAGCAGCTTAGTAGGCAACACAGATACGCAGTATTTT.

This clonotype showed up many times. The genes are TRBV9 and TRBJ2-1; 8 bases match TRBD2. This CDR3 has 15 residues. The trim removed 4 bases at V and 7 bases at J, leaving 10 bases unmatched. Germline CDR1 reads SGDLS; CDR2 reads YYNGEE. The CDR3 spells CASSHILAGKNEQFF. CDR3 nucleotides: TGTGCCAGCAGCCACATCTTAGCGGGAAAGAATGAGCAGTTCTTC.

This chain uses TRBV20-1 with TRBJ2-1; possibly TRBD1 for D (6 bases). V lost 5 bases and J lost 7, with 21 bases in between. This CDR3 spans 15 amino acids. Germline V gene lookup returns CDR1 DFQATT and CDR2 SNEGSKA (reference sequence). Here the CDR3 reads CSAPTIGKRGNEQFF. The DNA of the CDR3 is TGCAGTGCTCCTACTATTGGAAAAAGGGGGAATGAGCAGTTCTTC.

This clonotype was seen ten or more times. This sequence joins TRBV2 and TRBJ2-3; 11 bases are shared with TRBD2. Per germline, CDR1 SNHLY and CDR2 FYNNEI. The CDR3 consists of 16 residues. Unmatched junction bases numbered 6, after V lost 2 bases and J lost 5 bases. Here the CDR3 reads CASSEWAGLAEDTQYF. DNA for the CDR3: TGTGCCAGCAGTGAATGGGCGGGACTAGCGGAAGATACGCAGTATTTT.

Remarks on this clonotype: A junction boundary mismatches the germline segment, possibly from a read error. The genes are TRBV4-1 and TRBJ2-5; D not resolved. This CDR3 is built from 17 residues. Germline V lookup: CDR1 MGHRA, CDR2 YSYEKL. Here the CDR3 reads CASSQAVILLHQETQYF. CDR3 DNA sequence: TGCGCCAGCAGCCAAGCTGTCATTCTACTGCATCAAGAGACCCAATACTTC.

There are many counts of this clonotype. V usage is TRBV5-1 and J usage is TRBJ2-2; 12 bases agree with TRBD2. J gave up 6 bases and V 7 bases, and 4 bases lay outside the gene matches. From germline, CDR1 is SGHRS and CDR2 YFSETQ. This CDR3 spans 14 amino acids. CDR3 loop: CASSGLAGPGELFF. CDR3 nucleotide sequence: TGCGCCAGCTCGGGACTAGCGGGTCCCGGGGAGCTGTTTTTT.

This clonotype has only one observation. The CDR3 nucleotides read TGTGCCAGCAGTTCCCGGGAGGGGGCGAATACGCAGTATTTT. This translates into CASSSREGANTQYF. The genes are TRBV11-3 and TRBJ2-3; weak D call: TRBD2 (8 bases). Trimming took off 6 bases at V and 7 bases at J, with 17 bases between the two ends. This CDR3 region has 14 residues. CDR1 is SGHNT and CDR2 is YENEEA in the germline V gene. Based on the CDR3 plus reference TRBV11-3 and TRBJ2-3, the full variable domain is EAGVVQSPRYKIIEKKQPVAFWCNPISGHNTLYWYLQNLGQGPELLIRYENEEAVDDSQLPKDRFSAERLKGVDSTLKIQPAELGDSAVYLCASSSREGANTQYFGPGTRLTVL.

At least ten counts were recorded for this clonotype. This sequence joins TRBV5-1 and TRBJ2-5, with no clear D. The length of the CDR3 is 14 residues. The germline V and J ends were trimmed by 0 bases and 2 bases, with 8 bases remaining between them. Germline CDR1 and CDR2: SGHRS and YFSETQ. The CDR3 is CASSLEGPQETQYF. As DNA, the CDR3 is TGCGCCAGCAGCTTGGAAGGGCCACAAGAGACCCAGTACTTC.

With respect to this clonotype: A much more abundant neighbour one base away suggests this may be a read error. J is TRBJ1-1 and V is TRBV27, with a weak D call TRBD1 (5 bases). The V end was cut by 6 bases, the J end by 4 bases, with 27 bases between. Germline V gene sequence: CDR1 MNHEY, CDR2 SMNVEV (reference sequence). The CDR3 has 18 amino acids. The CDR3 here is CASSPALWGERKGTEAFF. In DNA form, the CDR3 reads TGTGCCAGCAGCCCAGCCTTGTGGGGCGAACGAAAGGGCACTGAAGCTTTCTTT.

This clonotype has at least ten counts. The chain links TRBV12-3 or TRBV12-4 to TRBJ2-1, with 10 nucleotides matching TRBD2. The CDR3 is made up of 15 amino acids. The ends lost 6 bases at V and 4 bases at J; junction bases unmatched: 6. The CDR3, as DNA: TGTGCCAGCAGCTTACGGACTAGCGGTTACAATGAGCAGTTCTTC. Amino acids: CASSLRTSGYNEQFF.

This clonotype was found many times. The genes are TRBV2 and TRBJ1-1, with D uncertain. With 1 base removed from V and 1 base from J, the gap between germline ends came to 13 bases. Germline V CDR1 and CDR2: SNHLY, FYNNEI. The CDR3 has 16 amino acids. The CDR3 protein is CASSEVGFERNTEAFF. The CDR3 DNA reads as TGTGCCAGCAGTGAAGTGGGCTTCGAAAGGAACACTGAAGCTTTCTTT.

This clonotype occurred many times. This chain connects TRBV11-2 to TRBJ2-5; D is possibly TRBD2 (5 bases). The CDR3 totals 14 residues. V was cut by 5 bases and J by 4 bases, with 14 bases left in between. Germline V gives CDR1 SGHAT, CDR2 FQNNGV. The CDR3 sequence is CASSPRTRGETQYF. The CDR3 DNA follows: TGTGCCAGCAGCCCCCGGACTCGCGGAGAGACCCAGTACTTC.

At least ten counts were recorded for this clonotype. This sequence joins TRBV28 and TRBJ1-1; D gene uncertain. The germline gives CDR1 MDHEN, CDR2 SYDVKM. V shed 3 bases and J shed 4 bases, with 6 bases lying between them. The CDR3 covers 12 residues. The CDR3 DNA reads TGTGCCAGCAGTTTGATGGGCACTGAAGCTTTCTTT. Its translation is CASSLMGTEAFF.

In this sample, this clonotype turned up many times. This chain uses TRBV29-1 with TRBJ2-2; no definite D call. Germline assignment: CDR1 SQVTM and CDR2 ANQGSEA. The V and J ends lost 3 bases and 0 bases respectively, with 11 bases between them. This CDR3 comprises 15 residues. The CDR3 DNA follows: TGCAGCGTTGAGGAAGGGTCTTCGAACACCGGGGAGCTGTTTTTT. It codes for CSVEEGSSNTGELFF.

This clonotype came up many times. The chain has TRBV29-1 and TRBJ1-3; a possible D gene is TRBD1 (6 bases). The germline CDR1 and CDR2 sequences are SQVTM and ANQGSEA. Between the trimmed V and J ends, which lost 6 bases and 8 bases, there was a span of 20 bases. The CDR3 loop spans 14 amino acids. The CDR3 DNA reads TGCAGCGTGGCTCCTGGACAGCCGGGGGACACCATATATTTT. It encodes CSVAPGQPGDTIYF.

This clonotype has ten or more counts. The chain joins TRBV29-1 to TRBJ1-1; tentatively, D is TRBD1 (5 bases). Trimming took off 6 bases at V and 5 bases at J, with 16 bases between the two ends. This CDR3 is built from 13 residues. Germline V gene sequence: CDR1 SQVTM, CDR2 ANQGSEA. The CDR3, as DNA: TGCAGCGTCCTGGCTAATTCAGGGACTGAAGCTTTCTTT. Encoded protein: CSVLANSGTEAFF.

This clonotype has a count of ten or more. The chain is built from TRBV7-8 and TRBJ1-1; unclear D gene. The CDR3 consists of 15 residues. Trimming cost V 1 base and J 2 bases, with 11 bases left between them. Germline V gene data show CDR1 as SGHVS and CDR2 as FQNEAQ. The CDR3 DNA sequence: TGTGCCAGCAGCTTAGTTACCGGTTTCAACACTGAAGCTTTCTTT. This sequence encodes CASSLVTGFNTEAFF.

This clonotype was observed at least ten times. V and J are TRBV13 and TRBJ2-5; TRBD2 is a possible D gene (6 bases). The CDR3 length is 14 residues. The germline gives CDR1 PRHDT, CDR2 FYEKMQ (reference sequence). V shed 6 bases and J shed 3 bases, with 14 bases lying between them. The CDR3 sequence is CASRRAGGKETQYF. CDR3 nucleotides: TGTGCCAGCAGGCGAGCCGGGGGAAAAGAGACCCAGTACTTC.

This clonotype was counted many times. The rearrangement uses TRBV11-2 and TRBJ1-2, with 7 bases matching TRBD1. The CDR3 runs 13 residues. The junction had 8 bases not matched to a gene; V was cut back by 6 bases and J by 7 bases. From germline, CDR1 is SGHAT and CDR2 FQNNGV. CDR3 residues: CASSLRQGGGYTF. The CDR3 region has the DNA TGTGCCAGCAGTCTCCGACAGGGAGGTGGCTACACCTTC.

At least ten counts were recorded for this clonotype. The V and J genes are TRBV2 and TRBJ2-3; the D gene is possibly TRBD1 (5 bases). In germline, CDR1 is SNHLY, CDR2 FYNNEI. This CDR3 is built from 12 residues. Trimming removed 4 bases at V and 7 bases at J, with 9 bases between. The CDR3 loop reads CASSASGNTQYF. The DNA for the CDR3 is TGTGCCAGCAGTGCGTCAGGGAATACGCAGTATTTT.

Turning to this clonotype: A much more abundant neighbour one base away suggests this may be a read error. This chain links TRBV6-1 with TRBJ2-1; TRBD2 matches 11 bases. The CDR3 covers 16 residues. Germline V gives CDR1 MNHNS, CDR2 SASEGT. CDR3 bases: TGTGCCAGCAGATCCCTTAGCGGGAGGGTCCTCTTAGAGCAGTCCTTC. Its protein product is CASRSLSGRVLLEQSF.